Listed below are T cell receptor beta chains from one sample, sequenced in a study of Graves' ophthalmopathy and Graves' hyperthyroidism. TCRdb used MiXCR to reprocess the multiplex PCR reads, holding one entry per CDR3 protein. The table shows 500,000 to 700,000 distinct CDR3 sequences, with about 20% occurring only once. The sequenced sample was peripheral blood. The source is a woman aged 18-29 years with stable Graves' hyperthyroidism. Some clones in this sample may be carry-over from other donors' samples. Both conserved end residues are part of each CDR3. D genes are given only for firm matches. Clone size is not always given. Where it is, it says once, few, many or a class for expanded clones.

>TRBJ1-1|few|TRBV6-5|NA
CASSYPGEAFF
TGTGCCAGCAGTTACCCGGGTGAAGCTTTCTTT
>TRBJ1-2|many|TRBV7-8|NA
CASSLRTEHYGYTF
TGTGCCAGCAGCTTACGAACAGAGCACTATGGCTACACCTTC
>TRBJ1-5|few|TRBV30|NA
CAWSGPGNSNQPQHF
TGTGCCTGGAGTGGGCCAGGGAATAGCAATCAGCCCCAGCATTTT
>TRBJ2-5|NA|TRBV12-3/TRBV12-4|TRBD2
CASSPRTSGETETQYF
TGTGCCAGCAGTCCGCGGACTAGCGGGGAGACGGAGACCCAGTACTTC
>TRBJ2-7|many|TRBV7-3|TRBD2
CASSRSSGSLEQYF
TGTGCCAGCAGCCGAAGTAGCGGGAGTCTTGAGCAGTACTTC
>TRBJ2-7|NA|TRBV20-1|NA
CSASQERDRSSYEQYF
TGCAGTGCTAGTCAGGAACGTGATAGAAGCTCCTACGAGCAGTACTTC
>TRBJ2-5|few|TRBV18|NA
CASSQDMETQYF
TGTGCCAGCTCCCAGGACATGGAGACCCAGTACTTC
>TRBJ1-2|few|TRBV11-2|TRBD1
CASSGRQGALYGYTF
TGTGCCAGCAGCGGCAGACAGGGCGCGCTTTATGGCTACACCTTC
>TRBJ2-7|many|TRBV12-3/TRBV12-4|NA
CASSLAGRLTYEQYF
TGTGCCAGCAGTTTGGCAGGGCGACTTACCTACGAGCAGTACTTC
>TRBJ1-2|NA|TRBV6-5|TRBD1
CASSYGQGRSYTF
TGTGCCAGCAGTTATGGACAGGGGCGAAGCTACACCTTC
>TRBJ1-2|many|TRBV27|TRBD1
CASQGVGSGYTF
TGTGCCAGCCAGGGGGTGGGCTCTGGCTACACCTTC
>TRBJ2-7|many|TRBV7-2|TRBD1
CASSLDRGREQYF
TGTGCCAGCAGCTTAGACAGGGGGCGAGAGCAGTACTTC
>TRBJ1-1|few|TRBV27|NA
CASRGTTRNEAFF
TGTGCCAGCAGGGGCACCACGAGGAATGAAGCTTTCTTT